The rows below give T cell receptor beta chains drawn from one sample of a study of response to subunit inactivated influenza vaccine. TCRdb used MiXCR to reprocess the RT-PCR reads, holding one entry per CDR3 protein. The sample contains more than 150,000 distinct CDR3 sequences, about 10% of which appear only once. The starting material was CD8+ T cells sorted from PBMCs, obtained approximately 25 months after vaccination. The source of these receptors is a man between 45 and 75 years old who received an inactivated influenza vaccine. Each CDR3 is given with its conserved first and last residue. A D gene is named only where the DNA matches it firmly. Expanded clones get a size class; other rows say once, few or many, or leave the size out.

D	size	V	J	CDR3	DNA
-	few	TRBV20-1	TRBJ2-1	CSARNIQEYSYNEQFF	TGCAGTGCTAGAAACATACAGGAGTACTCCTACAATGAGCAGTTCTTC
TRBD1	few	TRBV4-2	TRBJ2-4	CASSQDRTGSTLDIQYF	TGTGCCAGCAGCCAAGATCGGACAGGCTCTACCTTAGACATTCAGTACTTC
-	-	TRBV11-2	TRBJ2-6	CASSLESWGVAGANVLTF	TGTGCCAGCAGCTTAGAATCCTGGGGGGTAGCGGGGGCCAACGTCCTGACTTTC
TRBD1	few	TRBV6-5	TRBJ2-6	CASSYTGAGANVLTF	TGTGCCAGCAGTTATACAGGGGCTGGGGCCAACGTCCTGACTTTC
-	many	TRBV5-6	TRBJ2-1	CASSLWRAPYNEQFF	TGTGCCAGCAGCTTGTGGCGGGCCCCGTACAATGAGCAGTTCTTC
-	many	TRBV11-2	TRBJ2-3	CASSLVQHTDTQYF	TGTGCCAGCAGCTTAGTACAGCACACAGATACGCAGTATTTT
-	many	TRBV6-1	TRBJ2-7	CASSVQGVGHEQYF	TGTGCCAGCAGTGTACAGGGAGTTGGGCACGAGCAGTACTTC
-	-	TRBV12-3/TRBV12-4	TRBJ1-1	CASSLWGLNTEAFF	TGTGCCAGCAGTTTATGGGGCCTGAACACTGAAGCTTTCTTT
TRBD2	many	TRBV7-2	TRBJ2-1	CASSPSSGLYNEQFF	TGTGCCAGCAGCCCGTCTAGCGGGCTCTACAATGAGCAGTTCTTC
-	-	TRBV6-5	TRBJ2-3	CASSFRGYLPDTQYF	TGTGCCAGCAGTTTCCGAGGATACCTCCCAGATACGCAGTATTTT
-	many	TRBV27	TRBJ2-7	CASSERAGGYEQYF	TGTGCCAGCAGTGAGAGAGCCGGAGGCTACGAGCAGTACTTC
-	few	TRBV7-2	TRBJ2-5	CASSTGTHEETQYF	TGTGCCAGCAGCACCGGGACCCACGAAGAGACCCAGTACTTC
TRBD1	-	TRBV28	TRBJ2-7	CASSRFGGQGYEQYF	TGTGCCAGCAGCCGATTTGGGGGACAGGGGTACGAGCAGTACTTC
TRBD1	-	TRBV5-1	TRBJ1-1	CASSPTTGGAEAFF	TGCGCCAGCAGCCCAACCACAGGGGGGGCTGAAGCTTTCTTT
-	-	TRBV9	TRBJ2-3	CASSGFRSDTQYF	TGTGCCAGCAGCGGGTTTAGGTCAGATACGCAGTATTTT
-	few	TRBV6-2/TRBV6-3	TRBJ2-7	CASSYSILDGAYEQYF	TGTGCCAGCAGTTACTCGATACTGGACGGTGCCTACGAGCAGTACTTC
TRBD1	many	TRBV2	TRBJ1-1	CASSKGDRETEAFF	TGTGCCAGTTCTAAAGGAGACAGGGAAACTGAAGCTTTCTTT
TRBD2	few	TRBV12-3/TRBV12-4	TRBJ2-5	CASSFPKRGESLQETQYF	TGTGCCAGCAGTTTTCCCAAACGGGGGGAGTCACTCCAAGAGACCCAGTACTTC
-	-	TRBV9	TRBJ1-6	CASSKSQGLDNSPLHF	TGTGCCAGCAGCAAATCGCAGGGGCTAGATAATTCACCCCTCCACTTT
-	few	TRBV11-2	TRBJ1-1	CASSRGSEAFF	TGTGCCAGCAGCCGAGGGTCTGAAGCTTTCTTT
TRBD1	-	TRBV9	TRBJ2-7	CASSGPGQGARGEQYF	TGTGCCAGCAGCGGTCCGGGACAGGGGGCGCGGGGCGAGCAGTACTTC
-	-	TRBV10-2	TRBJ1-1	CASSVVSGTTEAFF	TGCGCCAGCAGTGTAGTATCGGGGACAACTGAAGCTTTCTTT
-	-	TRBV20-1	TRBJ2-7	CSATLSHNAYEQYF	TGCAGTGCTACCCTTTCACATAATGCCTACGAGCAGTACTTC
-	many	TRBV12-3/TRBV12-4	TRBJ2-1	CASSSGFAPREQFF	TGTGCCAGCAGTTCAGGGTTTGCGCCTCGTGAGCAGTTCTTC
-	-	TRBV15	TRBJ2-1	CATSRESMRTYNEQFF	TGTGCCACCAGCAGAGAGTCCATGCGGACTTACAATGAGCAGTTCTTC
-	few	TRBV29-1	TRBJ2-7	CSVALQGREQYF	TGCAGCGTTGCGCTACAGGGCCGCGAGCAGTACTTC
-	-	TRBV19	TRBJ1-1	CASSSLVGDGNTEAFF	TGTGCCAGTAGTAGTTTAGTCGGAGATGGGAACACTGAAGCTTTCTTT